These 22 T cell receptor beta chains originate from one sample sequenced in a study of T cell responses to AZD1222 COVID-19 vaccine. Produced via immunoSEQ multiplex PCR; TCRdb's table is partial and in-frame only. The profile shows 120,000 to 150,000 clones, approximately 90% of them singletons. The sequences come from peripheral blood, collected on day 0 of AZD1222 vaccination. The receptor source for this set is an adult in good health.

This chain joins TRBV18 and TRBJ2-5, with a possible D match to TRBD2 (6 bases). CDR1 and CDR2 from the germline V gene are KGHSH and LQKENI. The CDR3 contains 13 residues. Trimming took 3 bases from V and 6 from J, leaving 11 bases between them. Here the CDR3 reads CASSPGEVQTQYF. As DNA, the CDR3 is TGTGCCAGCTCACCGGGGGAGGTGCAGACCCAGTACTTC.

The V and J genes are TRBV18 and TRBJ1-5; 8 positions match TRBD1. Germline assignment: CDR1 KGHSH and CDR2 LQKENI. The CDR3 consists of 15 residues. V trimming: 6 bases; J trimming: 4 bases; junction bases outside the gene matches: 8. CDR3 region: CASSLDRVGNQPQHF. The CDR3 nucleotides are TGTGCCAGCTCGTTGGACAGGGTGGGGAATCAGCCCCAGCATTTT. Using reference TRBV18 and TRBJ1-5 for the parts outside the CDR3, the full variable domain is NAGVMQNPRHLVRRRGQEARLRCSPMKGHSHVYWYRQLPEEGLKFMVYLQKENIIDESGMPKERFSAEFPKEGPSILRIQQVVRGDSAAYFCASSLDRVGNQPQHFGDGTRLSIL.

Here the CDR3 DNA reads TGTGCCAGCAGCTTATCGGTCGGGGGCATTCAGTACTTC. It is translated as CASSLSVGGIQYF. The V and J genes are TRBV11-1 and TRBJ2-4; possibly TRBD2 for D (6 bases). The CDR3 runs to 13 residues. Trimming removed 2 bases from V and 9 bases from J, with 11 bases in between. CDR1 and CDR2 (germline): SGHAT, FQDESV (reference sequence).

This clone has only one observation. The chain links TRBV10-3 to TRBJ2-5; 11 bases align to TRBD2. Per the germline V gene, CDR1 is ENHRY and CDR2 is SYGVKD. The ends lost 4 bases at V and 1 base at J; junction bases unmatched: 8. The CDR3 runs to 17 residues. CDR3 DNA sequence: TGTGCCATCAGTGTGGCTAGCGGGGGGACCCCCCAAGAGACCCAGTACTTC. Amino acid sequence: CAISVASGGTPQETQYF.

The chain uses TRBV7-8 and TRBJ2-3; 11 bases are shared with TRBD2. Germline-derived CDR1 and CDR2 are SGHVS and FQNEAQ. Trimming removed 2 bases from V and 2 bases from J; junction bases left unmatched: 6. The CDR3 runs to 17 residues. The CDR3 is CASSLPRGLAATDTQYF. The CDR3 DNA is TGTGCCAGCAGCTTACCAAGGGGACTAGCGGCCACAGATACGCAGTATTTT.

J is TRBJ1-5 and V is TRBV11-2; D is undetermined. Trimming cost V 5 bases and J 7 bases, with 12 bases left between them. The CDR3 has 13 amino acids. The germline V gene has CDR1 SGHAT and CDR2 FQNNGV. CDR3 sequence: CASSQRIRQPQHF. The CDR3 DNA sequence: TGTGCCAGCAGCCAGAGGATCCGCCAGCCCCAGCATTTT.

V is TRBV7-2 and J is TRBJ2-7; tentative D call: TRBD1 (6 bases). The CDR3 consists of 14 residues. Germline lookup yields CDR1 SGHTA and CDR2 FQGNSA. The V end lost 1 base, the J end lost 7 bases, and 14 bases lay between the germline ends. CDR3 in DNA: TGTGCCAGCAGCTTAGGTAGAGGGGGTGAAGAGCAGTACTTC. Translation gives CASSLGRGGEEQYF.

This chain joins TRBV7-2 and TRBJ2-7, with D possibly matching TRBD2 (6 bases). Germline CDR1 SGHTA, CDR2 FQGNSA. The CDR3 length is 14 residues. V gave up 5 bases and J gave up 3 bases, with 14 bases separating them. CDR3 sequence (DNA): TGTGCCAGCAGCCGGAGGGGTTCGGGCTACGAGCAGTACTTC. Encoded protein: CASSRRGSGYEQYF.

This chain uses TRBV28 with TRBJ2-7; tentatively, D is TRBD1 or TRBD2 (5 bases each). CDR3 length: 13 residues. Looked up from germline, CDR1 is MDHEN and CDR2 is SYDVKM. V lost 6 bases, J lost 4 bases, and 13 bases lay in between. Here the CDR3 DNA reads TGTGCCAGCAGGGGGCTAGCAGAATACGAGCAGTACTTC. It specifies CASRGLAEYEQYF.

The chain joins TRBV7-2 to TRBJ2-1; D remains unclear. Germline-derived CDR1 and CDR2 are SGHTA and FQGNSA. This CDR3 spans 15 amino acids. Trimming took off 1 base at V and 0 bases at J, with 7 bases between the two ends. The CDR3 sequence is CASSLGASSYNEQFF. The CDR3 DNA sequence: TGTGCCAGCAGCTTAGGGGCTAGCTCCTACAATGAGCAGTTCTTC.

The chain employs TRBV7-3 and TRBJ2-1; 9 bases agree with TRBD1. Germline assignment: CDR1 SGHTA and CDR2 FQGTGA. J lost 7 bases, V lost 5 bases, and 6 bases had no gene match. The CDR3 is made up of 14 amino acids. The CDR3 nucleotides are TGTGCCAGCAGCCTTAGACAGGGGGAGAATGAGCAGTTCTTC. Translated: CASSLRQGENEQFF.

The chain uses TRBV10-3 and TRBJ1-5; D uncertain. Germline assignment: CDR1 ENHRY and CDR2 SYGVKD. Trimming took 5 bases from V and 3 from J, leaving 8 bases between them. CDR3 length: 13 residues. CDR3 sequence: CAISMGVNQPQHF. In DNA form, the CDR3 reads TGTGCCATCAGTATGGGAGTCAATCAGCCCCAGCATTTT.

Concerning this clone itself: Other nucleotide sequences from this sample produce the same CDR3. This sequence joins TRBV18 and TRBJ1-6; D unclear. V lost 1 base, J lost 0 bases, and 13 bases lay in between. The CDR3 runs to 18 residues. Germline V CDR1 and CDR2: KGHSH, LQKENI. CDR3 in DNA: TGTGCCAGCTCACCACATGCCTTGACGAGCTCCTATAATTCACCCCTCCACTTT. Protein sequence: CASSPHALTSSYNSPLHF.

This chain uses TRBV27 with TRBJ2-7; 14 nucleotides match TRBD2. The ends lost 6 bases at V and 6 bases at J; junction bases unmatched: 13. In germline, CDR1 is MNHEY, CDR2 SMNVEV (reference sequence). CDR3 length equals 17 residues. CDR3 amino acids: CASRGLAGARGRPEQYF. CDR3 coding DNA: TGTGCCAGCAGGGGACTAGCGGGGGCAAGGGGGCGACCCGAGCAGTACTTC.

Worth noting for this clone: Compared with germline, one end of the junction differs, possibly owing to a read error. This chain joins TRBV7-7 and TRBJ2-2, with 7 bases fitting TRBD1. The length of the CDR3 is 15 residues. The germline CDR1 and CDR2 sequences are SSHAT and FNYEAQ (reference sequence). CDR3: CASSPTGVITGELFF. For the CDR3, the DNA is TGTGCTAGCAGCCCAACAGGGGTAATCACCGGGGAGCTGTTTTTT.

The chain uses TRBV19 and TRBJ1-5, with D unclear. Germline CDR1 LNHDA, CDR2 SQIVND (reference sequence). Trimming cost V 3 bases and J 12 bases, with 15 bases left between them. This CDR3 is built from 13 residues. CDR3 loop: CASSILIDELQHF. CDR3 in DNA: TGTGCCAGTAGTATCCTTATAGACGAGCTCCAGCATTTT.

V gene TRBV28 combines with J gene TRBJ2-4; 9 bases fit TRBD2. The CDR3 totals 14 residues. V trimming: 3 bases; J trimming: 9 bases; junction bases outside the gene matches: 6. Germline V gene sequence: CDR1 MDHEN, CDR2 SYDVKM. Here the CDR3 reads CASSFYGGRGIQYF. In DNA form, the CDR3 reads TGTGCCAGCAGTTTTTACGGCGGGAGGGGCATTCAGTACTTC.

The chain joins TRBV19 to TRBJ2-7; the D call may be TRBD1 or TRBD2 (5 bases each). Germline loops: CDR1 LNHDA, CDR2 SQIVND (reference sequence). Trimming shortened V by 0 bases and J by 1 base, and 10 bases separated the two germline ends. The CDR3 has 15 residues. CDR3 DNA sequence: TGTGCCAGTAGTATAGATGGGACCTTATCCTACGAGCAGTACTTC. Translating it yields CASSIDGTLSYEQYF. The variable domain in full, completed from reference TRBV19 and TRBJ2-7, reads DGGITQSPKYLFRKEGQNVTLSCEQNLNHDAMYWYRQDPGQGLRLIYYSQIVNDFQKGDIAEGYSVSREKKESFPLTVTSAQKNPTAFYLCASSIDGTLSYEQYFGPGTRLTVT.

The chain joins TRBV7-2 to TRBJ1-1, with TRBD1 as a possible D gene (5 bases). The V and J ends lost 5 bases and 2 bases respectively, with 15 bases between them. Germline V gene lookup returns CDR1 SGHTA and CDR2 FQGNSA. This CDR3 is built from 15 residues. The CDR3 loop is CASSPLGVSNTEAFF. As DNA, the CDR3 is TGTGCCAGCAGCCCCCTGGGGGTTTCCAACACTGAAGCTTTCTTT.

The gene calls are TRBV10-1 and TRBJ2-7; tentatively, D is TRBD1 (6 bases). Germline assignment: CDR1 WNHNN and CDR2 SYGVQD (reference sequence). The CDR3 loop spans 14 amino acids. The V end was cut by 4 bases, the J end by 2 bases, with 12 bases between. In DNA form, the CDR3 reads TGCGCCAGCAGTGTAGGACAGCCTACCTACGAGCAGTACTTC. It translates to CASSVGQPTYEQYF.

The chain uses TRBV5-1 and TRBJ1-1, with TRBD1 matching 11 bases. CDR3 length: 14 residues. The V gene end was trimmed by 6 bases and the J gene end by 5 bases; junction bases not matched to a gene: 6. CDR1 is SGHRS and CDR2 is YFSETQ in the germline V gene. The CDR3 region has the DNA TGCGCCAGCACCTCGGGACAGGGGGGAACTGAAGCTTTCTTT. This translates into CASTSGQGGTEAFF.

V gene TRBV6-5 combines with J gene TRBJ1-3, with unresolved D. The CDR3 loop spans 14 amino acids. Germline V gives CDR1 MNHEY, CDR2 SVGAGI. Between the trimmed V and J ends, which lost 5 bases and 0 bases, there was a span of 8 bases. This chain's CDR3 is CASSTSHSGNTIYF. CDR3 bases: TGTGCCAGCAGTACAAGTCACTCTGGAAACACCATATATTTT.